The next 20 T cell receptor beta chains were all read from a single sample in a study of blood T cell repertoires in COVID-19. This table comes from immunoSEQ multiplex PCR, and its TCRdb copy is limited to in-frame clones, with some not included. The sample has about 230,000 clones, roughly 80% seen once; the top ten hold around 7%. The sequenced material came from peripheral blood. The receptors derive from a woman in her 50s with acute or convalescent COVID-19.

The V gene is TRBV7-2, the J gene TRBJ1-1, with 7 bases fitting TRBD1. Germline CDR1 SGHTA, CDR2 FQGNSA. There are 12 residues in the CDR3. V dropped 6 bases and J dropped 10; count of bases not matched to a gene: 8. CDR3 DNA sequence: TGTGCCAGCAGACAAAATAGGGGGCTAGCTTTCTTT. Residues: CASRQNRGLAFF.

This chain connects TRBV5-6 to TRBJ2-5; weak D call: TRBD2 (5 bases). Germline V gives CDR1 SGHDT, CDR2 YYEEEE. CDR3 length: 17 residues. V was pared by 4 bases and J by 5 bases, with 24 bases between. In nucleotides, the CDR3 is TGTGCCAGCAGCCTTAATCCGGGTAGCCCGTCGGGGGAGACCCAGTACTTC. This encodes CASSLNPGSPSGETQYF.

The V call is TRBV11-2, the J call TRBJ2-6, with 7 bases aligning to TRBD2. The junction had 6 bases not matched to a gene; V was cut back by 5 bases and J by 2 bases. The germline gives CDR1 SGHAT, CDR2 FQNNGV. CDR3 length: 16 residues. CDR3 residues: CASSLRGVPGANVLTF. In nucleotides, the CDR3 is TGTGCCAGCAGCCTCCGGGGGGTCCCTGGGGCCAACGTCCTGACTTTC.

The V and J genes are TRBV7-9 and TRBJ2-1; TRBD2 aligns across 11 bases. In germline, CDR1 is SEHNR, CDR2 FQNEAQ (reference sequence). With 5 bases clipped from V and 9 bases from J, the junction kept 18 bases outside the gene matches. CDR3 length equals 18 residues. The CDR3 DNA reads as TGTGCCAGCAGCCCTCCGGTGGGTAGCGGGGGGGGTTTGGGTGAGCAGTTCTTC. Its translation is CASSPPVGSGGGLGEQFF.

The chain uses TRBV2 and TRBJ2-3; 7 bases are shared with TRBD1. Germline V gives CDR1 SNHLY, CDR2 FYNNEI. The J segment lost 2 bases and the V segment lost 7 bases, leaving 9 bases of the junction unmatched. The CDR3 consists of 15 residues. CDR3 bases: TGTGCCAGCAACGTCCGGGACAGTCCCACAGATACGCAGTATTTT. Translating gives CASNVRDSPTDTQYF.

This clone has more than one count but fewer than ten. The chain couples TRBV11-3 to TRBJ2-2; D gene unclear. The CDR3 length is 20 residues. Per germline, CDR1 SGHNT and CDR2 YENEEA. V was shortened by 5 bases and J by 3 bases, with 28 bases between the two germline ends. The CDR3 DNA reads as TGTGCCAGCAGCCGCGCAGAATGGTTGGCGGATCCTTCTTACACCGGGGAGCTGTTTTTT. Translated, it gives CASSRAEWLADPSYTGELFF.

The rearrangement uses TRBV7-2 and TRBJ2-7, with D perhaps matching TRBD2 (5 bases). V lost 5 bases and J lost 5, with 10 bases in between. Germline CDR1 is SGHTA and CDR2 is FQGNSA. CDR3 size: 12 residues. In DNA, the CDR3 is TGTGCCAGCAGCGAGCACGGGGACGAGCAGTACTTC. It specifies CASSEHGDEQYF.

V and J are TRBV5-1 and TRBJ2-5; possibly TRBD2 for D (5 bases). Germline assignment: CDR1 SGHRS and CDR2 YFSETQ. V was clipped by 3 bases and J by 4 bases, with 10 bases between them. This CDR3 contains 13 residues. CDR3 region: CASSWTRGETQYF. CDR3 coding DNA: TGCGCCAGCAGCTGGACCCGGGGAGAGACCCAGTACTTC. Drawing the rest from reference TRBV5-1 and TRBJ2-5, the complete variable domain is KAGVTQTPRYLIKTRGQQVTLSCSPISGHRSVSWYQQTPGQGLQFLFEYFSETQRNKGNFPGRFSGRQFSNSRSEMNVSTLELGDSALYLCASSWTRGETQYFGPGTRLLVL.

The chain is built from TRBV4-1 and TRBJ1-3; TRBD1 agrees at 8 bases. Germline V gives CDR1 MGHRA, CDR2 YSYEKL. Trimming at V came to 1 base and at J to 4 bases, leaving 3 bases not matched to a gene. The CDR3 is made up of 15 amino acids. In nucleotides, the CDR3 is TGCGCCAGCAGCCAAGGGACAGGGTACGGAAACACCATATATTTT. This sequence encodes CASSQGTGYGNTIYF.

The rearrangement uses TRBV4-1 and TRBJ1-2, with D unresolved. CDR3 length equals 14 residues. The V end was cut by 1 base, the J end by 4 bases, with 10 bases between. The germline CDR1 and CDR2 sequences are MGHRA and YSYEKL. DNA for the CDR3: TGCGCCAGCAGCCAAGTTTTGGGCAGCTATGGCTACACCTTC. It yields the protein CASSQVLGSYGYTF.

V usage is TRBV6-5 and J usage is TRBJ1-1; D remains unclear. Germline V CDR1 and CDR2: MNHEY, SVGAGI. CDR3 length equals 13 residues. Trimming left V 5 bases short and J 0 bases short, with 7 bases between. This CDR3 is CASSIGLNTEAFF. The CDR3 nucleotides read TGTGCCAGCAGTATCGGTCTGAACACTGAAGCTTTCTTT.

The chain recombines TRBV11-2 with TRBJ2-5; 10 bases line up with TRBD1. Germline assignment: CDR1 SGHAT and CDR2 FQNNGV. The CDR3 is made up of 16 amino acids. Trimming cost V 5 bases and J 4 bases; bases outside gene matches: 10. The CDR3 protein is CASSQSGTGVVETQYF. CDR3 coding DNA: TGTGCCAGCAGCCAATCCGGGACAGGGGTAGTAGAGACCCAGTACTTC.

The gene calls are TRBV6-4 and TRBJ1-5; a possible D gene is TRBD1 (6 bases). V dropped 2 bases and J dropped 5 bases, with 25 bases sitting between them. This CDR3 has 19 amino acids. Per germline, CDR1 MRHNA and CDR2 SNTAGT. CDR3 DNA: TGTGCCAGCAGTGACACCCCCAATCAGACAGGCGTGCGGGATCAGCCCCAGCATTTT. Translated, it gives CASSDTPNQTGVRDQPQHF.

This chain connects TRBV27 to TRBJ1-4; the D is unclear. Germline V gene data show CDR1 as MNHEY and CDR2 as SMNVEV (reference sequence). There are 16 residues in the CDR3. Trimming cost V 4 bases and J 4 bases, with 16 bases left between them. CDR3 nucleotide sequence: TGTGCCAGCAGTTCCTATCCTGCCCGAGATAATGAAAAACTGTTTTTT. It codes for CASSSYPARDNEKLFF. Complete variable domain (other parts from reference TRBV27 and TRBJ1-4): EAQVTQNPRYLITVTGKKLTVTCSQNMNHEYMSWYRQDPGLGLRQIYYSMNVEVTDKGDVPEGYKVSRKEKRNFPLILESPSPNQTSLYFCASSSYPARDNEKLFFGSGTQLSVL.

This clone has at least ten counts. This sequence joins TRBV20-1 and TRBJ1-1; possible D gene TRBD1, 6 bases. Germline values: CDR1 DFQATT, CDR2 SNEGSKA (reference sequence). CDR3 length: 11 amino acids. The V end was cut by 6 bases, the J end by 9 bases, with 14 bases between. CDR3 in DNA: TGCAGTGCCCTCCTTCAGGGGAAAGCTTTCTTT. Encoded protein: CSALLQGKAFF.

This clone showed up just once. The chain joins TRBV3-1 (or the pseudogene TRBV3-2) to TRBJ2-7; D remains ambiguous. V lost 8 bases and J lost 0, with 8 bases in between. This CDR3 comprises 12 residues. Per germline, CDR1 LGHDT and CDR2 YNNKEL (reference sequence). The CDR3 DNA reads as TGTGCCAGCTCCCGGAGCTCCTACGAGCAGTACTTC. It translates to CASSRSSYEQYF.

This clone was picked up a small number of times. The chain carries TRBV27 and TRBJ1-1, with 11 bases that match TRBD1. The CDR3 length is 17 residues. CDR1 is MNHEY, CDR2 SMNVEV, per germline (reference sequence). Unmatched junction bases numbered 7, after V lost 0 bases and J lost 4 bases. The CDR3 DNA follows: TGTGCCAGCAGTTTATCTCCAACGGACAGGGGGCTCACTGAAGCTTTCTTT. It yields the protein CASSLSPTDRGLTEAFF.

The chain is built from TRBV6-5 and TRBJ2-5; 9 positions agree with TRBD1. Per germline, CDR1 MNHEY and CDR2 SVGAGI. J was trimmed by 4 bases and V by 6 bases; bases with no gene match: 0. The length of the CDR3 is 12 residues. The CDR3 reads CASRTGGETQYF. The CDR3 DNA reads TGTGCCAGCAGGACAGGGGGAGAGACCCAGTACTTC.

The chain uses TRBV7-3 and TRBJ2-7; TRBD2 agrees at 7 bases. J lost 4 bases, V lost 6 bases, and 6 bases had no gene match. The CDR3 consists of 13 residues. The germline V gene encodes CDR1 SGHTA and CDR2 FQGTGA. For the CDR3, the DNA is TGTGCCAGCAGAAGACTAGCTATTTACGAGCAGTACTTC. Translating gives CASRRLAIYEQYF. The full variable domain, with the rest looked up from reference TRBV7-3 and TRBJ2-7, is GAGVSQTPSNKVTEKGKYVELRCDPISGHTALYWYRQSLGQGPEFLIYFQGTGAADDSGLPNDRFFAVRPEGSVSTLKIQRTERGDSAVYLCASRRLAIYEQYFGPGTRLTVT.

The chain links TRBV7-3 to TRBJ2-1; 11 bases align to TRBD1. Germline V CDR1 and CDR2: SGHTA, FQGTGA. The CDR3 length is 15 residues. Losses at the gene ends were 4 bases for V and 3 bases for J; bases not matched to a gene: 2. Here the CDR3 reads CASSSGQGVYNEQFF. The CDR3 nucleotides read TGTGCCAGCAGCTCGGGACAGGGGGTCTACAATGAGCAGTTCTTC. The full variable domain, completed using reference TRBV7-3 and TRBJ2-1, is GAGVSQTPSNKVTEKGKYVELRCDPISGHTALYWYRQSLGQGPEFLIYFQGTGAADDSGLPNDRFFAVRPEGSVSTLKIQRTERGDSAVYLCASSSGQGVYNEQFFGPGTRLTVL.